This T cell receptor (beta chain) was sequenced in a study of T cells expressing NK-cell markers. The authors generated TCR beta cDNA through 5'RACE template switching with UMIs. TCRdb reanalyzed the 5' RACE reads and collapses them to one entry per CDR3 protein, without DNA. The sample has about 260,000 distinct CDR3 sequences; the top ten hold 4% to 5%. The CDR3 loop spans 13 amino acids. Germline CDR1 KGHSH, CDR2 LQKENI. The sequencing input was blood T cells: a sorted CD56 or NKG2C T cell subset, CD4+ or CD8+ T cells, or bulk PBMC T cells (not recorded which). The clonotype comes from a woman aged 18 to 75 in good health. The chain recombines TRBV18 with TRBJ2-4; with no DNA, the TCRdb D assignment of TRBD1 cannot be verified. CDR3 in amino acids: CASSRGTKNIQYF.